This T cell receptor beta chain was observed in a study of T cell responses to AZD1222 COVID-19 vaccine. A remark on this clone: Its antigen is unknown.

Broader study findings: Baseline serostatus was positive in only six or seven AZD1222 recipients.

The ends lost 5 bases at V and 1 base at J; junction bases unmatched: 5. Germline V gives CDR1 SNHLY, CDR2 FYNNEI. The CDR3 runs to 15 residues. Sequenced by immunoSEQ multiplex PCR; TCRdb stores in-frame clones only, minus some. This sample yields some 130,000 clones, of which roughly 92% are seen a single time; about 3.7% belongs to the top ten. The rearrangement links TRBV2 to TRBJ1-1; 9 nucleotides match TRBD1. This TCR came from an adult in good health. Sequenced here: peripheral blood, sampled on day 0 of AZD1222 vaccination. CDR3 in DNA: TGTGCCAGCAGTCAAATACAGGGGGCGAACACTGAAGCTTTCTTT. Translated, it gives CASSQIQGANTEAFF.